Below are 32 T cell receptor beta chains sequenced from a single sample in a study of cytomegalovirus exposure and HLA in healthy donors. Primers included in the PCR were 60 Vbeta and 13 Jbeta primers. The repertoire was sequenced with immunoSEQ multiplex PCR; TCRdb's copy has only in-frame clones and lacks some. Of some 140,000 clones detected, 79% appear once; the ten largest clones hold more than 0.95%. The sample comprised PBMCs. Source of these receptors: a man aged 18 to 30 in good health and CMV-seronegative.

The chain has TRBV9 and TRBJ2-3, with 9 nucleotides matching TRBD2. The trim removed 0 bases at V and 2 bases at J, leaving 4 bases unmatched. The CDR3 covers 16 residues. Germline assignment: CDR1 SGDLS and CDR2 YYNGEE. CDR3 sequence: CASSVASGGTTDTQYF. The CDR3 nucleotides read TGTGCCAGCAGCGTAGCCAGCGGGGGGACCACAGATACGCAGTATTTT. The full variable domain, completed using reference TRBV9 and TRBJ2-3, is DSGVTQTPKHLITATGQRVTLRCSPRSGDLSVYWYQQSLDQGLQFLIQYYNGEERAKGNILERFSAQQFPDLHSELNLSSLELGDSALYFCASSVASGGTTDTQYFGPGTRLTVL.

The chain combines TRBV18 with TRBJ2-2; D uncertain. The CDR3 loop spans 15 amino acids. Trimming took off 3 bases at V and 3 bases at J, with 11 bases between the two ends. CDR1 is KGHSH, CDR2 LQKENI, per germline. The CDR3 here is CASSPPYQDTGELFF. The CDR3 DNA is TGTGCCAGCTCACCCCCATATCAGGACACCGGGGAGCTGTTTTTT.

On this clone itself: The junction departs from germline at one end; a sequencing error may be responsible. The gene calls are TRBV5-4 and TRBJ1-2; D may be TRBD1 (6 bases). Per the germline V gene, CDR1 is SGHNT and CDR2 is YYREEE (reference sequence). This CDR3 region has 14 residues. Here the CDR3 reads CASRWAGAPYDYTF. CDR3 in DNA: TGTGCCAGCAGGTGGGCGGGGGCCCCCTATGACTACACCTTC. The variable domain in full, completed from reference TRBV5-4 and TRBJ1-2, reads ETGVTQSPTHLIKTRGQQVTLRCSSQSGHNTVSWYQQALGQGPQFIFQYYREEENGRGNFPPRFSGLQFPNYSSELNVNALELDDSALYLCASRWAGAPYDYTFGSGTRLTVV.

V gene TRBV6-5 combines with J gene TRBJ1-6; the match to TRBD1 covers 8 bases. The CDR3 length is 13 residues. Looked up from germline, CDR1 is MNHEY and CDR2 is SVGAGI. J gave up 13 bases and V 5 bases, and 7 bases lay outside the gene matches. The CDR3 sequence is CASSPRQGMPLHF. CDR3 DNA: TGTGCCAGCAGTCCGAGACAGGGGATGCCCCTCCACTTT.

The genes are TRBV5-4 and TRBJ2-5, with 7 positions matching TRBD2. The closer fit of TRBJ2-7 to the DNA end suggests the J call may be wrong. This CDR3 contains 14 residues. Germline lookup yields CDR1 SGHNT and CDR2 YYREEE (reference sequence). In nucleotides, the CDR3 is TGTGCCAGCAGCTGGGGGGGAGGTACCTACGAGCAGTACTTC. Protein sequence: CASSWGGGTYEQYF.

The rearrangement joins TRBV7-2 to TRBJ1-2; TRBD1 matches at 7 bases. Looked up from germline, CDR1 is SGHTA and CDR2 is FQGNSA. The CDR3 runs 15 residues. V lost 1 base and J lost 2; bases outside the gene matches: 4. This CDR3 reads CASSLETGRNYGYTF. The CDR3 bases are TGTGCCAGCAGCTTAGAGACAGGGCGGAACTATGGCTACACCTTC.

The chain links TRBV4-3 to TRBJ2-5; perhaps TRBD2 as D (7 bases). Germline V lookup: CDR1 LGHNA, CDR2 YSLEER. This CDR3 is 16 amino acids long. V was pared by 3 bases and J by 1 base, with 15 bases between. The CDR3 DNA reads TGCGCCAGCAGCCAGTGGGGAGGGGACATCCAAGAGACCCAGTACTTC. This sequence encodes CASSQWGGDIQETQYF.

This chain joins TRBV10-3 and TRBJ1-1; no clear D gene. The CDR3 is 14 residues long. In germline, CDR1 is ENHRY, CDR2 SYGVKD. Trimming removed 4 bases from V and 0 bases from J, with 9 bases in between. The CDR3 DNA is TGTGCCATCAGTGGCTATCCAATGAACACTGAAGCTTTCTTT. It is translated as CAISGYPMNTEAFF.

The chain has TRBV19 and TRBJ2-7; 10 positions agree with TRBD1. V was pared by 5 bases and J by 6 bases, with 10 bases of the junction left unmatched. This CDR3 is 15 amino acids long. Germline CDR1 is LNHDA and CDR2 is SQIVND (reference sequence). CDR3 sequence (DNA): TGTGCCAGTAGTGGCACCGGGACAGGGGTATGCGAGCAGTACTTC. Protein sequence: CASSGTGTGVCEQYF.

The CDR3 loop is CASSELGGGRSNTGELFF. In nucleotides, the CDR3 is TGTGCCAGCAGTGAACTAGGTGGGGGCCGATCGAACACCGGGGAGCTGTTTTTT. This chain joins TRBV25-1 and TRBJ2-2; D might be TRBD1 (6 bases). Germline lookup yields CDR1 MGHDK and CDR2 SYGVNS. The CDR3 loop spans 18 amino acids. Trimming left V 2 bases short and J 0 bases short, with 16 bases between. The whole variable domain, remainder taken from reference TRBV25-1 and TRBJ2-2, is EADIYQTPRYLVIGTGKKITLECSQTMGHDKMYWYQQDPGMELHLIHYSYGVNSTEKGDLSSESTVSRIRTEHFPLTLESARPSHTSQYLCASSELGGGRSNTGELFFGEGSRLTVL.

The chain has TRBV5-1 and TRBJ2-5; D is perhaps TRBD1 (5 bases). Judging by the DNA end, TRBJ2-7 fits better; the J call may be wrong. The V gene's germline CDR1 is SGHRS and CDR2 YFSETQ. The CDR3 totals 13 residues. The CDR3 reads CASSLTGEYEQYF. The CDR3 region has the DNA TGCGCCAGCAGCTTGACAGGAGAGTACGAGCAGTACTTC.

The chain employs TRBV4-2 and TRBJ1-4, with D possibly being TRBD1 (5 bases). Trimming removed 4 bases from V and 3 bases from J, with 12 bases in between. Germline V gene data show CDR1 as LGHNA and CDR2 as YNFKEQ. The CDR3 is 15 residues long. CDR3 residues: CASSLGGDANEKLFF. The CDR3 DNA follows: TGTGCCAGCAGCCTCGGGGGGGACGCTAATGAAAAACTGTTTTTT.

V is TRBV4-3 and J is TRBJ2-2; D gene unclear. V gave up 0 bases and J gave up 1 base, with 6 bases separating them. The length of the CDR3 is 15 residues. Germline V gives CDR1 LGHNA, CDR2 YSLEER. CDR3 bases: TGCGCCAGCAGCCAAGATTGGCAGAACACCGGGGAGCTGTTTTTT. Protein product: CASSQDWQNTGELFF.

This clone is a singleton in its sample. The gene calls are TRBV6-5 and TRBJ1-6; TRBD1 is a possible D gene (5 bases). Trimming left V 3 bases short and J 12 bases short, with 21 bases between. This CDR3 contains 16 residues. Germline-derived CDR1 and CDR2 are MNHEY and SVGAGI. The chain's CDR3 is CASSYPRLDSGGPLHF. For the CDR3, the DNA is TGTGCCAGCAGTTATCCCCGCCTCGACAGTGGTGGACCCCTCCACTTT.

The table lists this clone with a few counts. The V call is TRBV6-1, the J call TRBJ2-7; TRBD1 agrees at 8 bases. The CDR3 extends over 13 amino acids. V lost 6 bases to trimming and J lost 3 bases; unmatched junction nucleotides: 4. Germline lookup yields CDR1 MNHNS and CDR2 SASEGT. The DNA for the CDR3 is TGTGCCAGCAGCCAGACAGGGGTCTACGAGCAGTACTTC. Its protein is CASSQTGVYEQYF.

This rearrangement joins TRBV19 to TRBJ1-2, with 9 bases aligning to TRBD1. The CDR3 sequence is 16 residues long. The V segment lost 4 bases and the J segment 5 bases; nucleotides outside the gene matches: 11. Germline CDR1 LNHDA, CDR2 SQIVND (reference sequence). DNA of the CDR3: TGTGCCAGTAGTACCGGGACAGGGACCCATCTTTATGGCTACACCTTC. Amino acids: CASSTGTGTHLYGYTF.

V usage is TRBV15 and J usage is TRBJ2-7, with D tentatively TRBD1 (6 bases). Germline CDR1 is LNHNV and CDR2 is YYDKDF (reference sequence). The CDR3 spans 14 residues. V lost 1 base to trimming and J lost 0 bases, with 7 bases between them. The CDR3 sequence is CATSRAGASYEQYF. The CDR3, as DNA: TGTGCCACCAGCAGAGCAGGGGCCTCCTACGAGCAGTACTTC.

The chain employs TRBV19 and TRBJ2-7, with a possible D match to TRBD1 (6 bases). The ends were cut back, 6 bases at V and 4 bases at J, with 13 bases in the middle. There are 13 residues in the CDR3. CDR1 is LNHDA, CDR2 SQIVND, per germline (reference sequence). The CDR3, as DNA: TGTGCCAGTAGCACGACAGGAAAGTACGAGCAGTACTTC. Translated, it gives CASSTTGKYEQYF.

The rearrangement links TRBV7-2 to TRBJ1-1, with D possibly TRBD1 on 5 matching bases. Germline lookup yields CDR1 SGHTA and CDR2 FQGNSA. The CDR3 has 14 residues. The V and J ends lost 5 bases and 7 bases respectively, with 17 bases between them. CDR3 coding DNA: TGTGCCAGCAGCCAACGGGGGGTGAGGGGTGAAGCTTTCTTT. Translation: CASSQRGVRGEAFF.

This clone was seen a single time. This specimen includes other DNA sequences encoding the same CDR3. The V gene is TRBV7-2, the J gene TRBJ1-1; no firm D call. Trimming took 11 bases from V and 6 from J, leaving 28 bases between them. The length of the CDR3 is 16 residues. Per germline, CDR1 SGHTA and CDR2 FQGNSA. DNA of the CDR3: TGTGCCTCTAAAGCTTACGGGATCACGGTCGGCGCTGAAGCTTTCTTT. This translates into CASKAYGITVGAEAFF.

This chain links TRBV28 with TRBJ2-7, with D possibly matching TRBD2 (6 bases). V lost 2 bases, J lost 12 bases, and 23 bases lay in between. The CDR3 length is 15 residues. Germline V CDR1 and CDR2: MDHEN, SYDVKM. In DNA form, the CDR3 reads TGTGCCAGCAGTTTAATGGAGGGCAATCCGGGTTCCATGTACTTC. Its protein is CASSLMEGNPGSMYF.

The chain employs TRBV7-9 and TRBJ2-2, with 10 bases aligning to TRBD1. Germline V gene data show CDR1 as SEHNR and CDR2 as FQNEAQ (reference sequence). The V and J ends lost 5 bases and 4 bases, in that order; junction bases with no gene match: 10. The CDR3 sequence is 17 residues long. The CDR3 nucleotides are TGTGCCAGCAGCCCCTGGGTGGGGACAGGGGTCACCGGGGAGCTGTTTTTT. It specifies CASSPWVGTGVTGELFF.

The chain couples TRBV25-1 to TRBJ2-7; TRBD1 aligns across 7 bases. CDR3 length: 13 amino acids. V lost 6 bases to trimming and J lost 7 bases; unmatched junction nucleotides: 9. Germline V lookup: CDR1 MGHDK, CDR2 SYGVNS. This chain's CDR3 is CASRGTEKREQYF. The CDR3 bases are TGTGCCAGCAGAGGGACAGAGAAGAGGGAGCAGTACTTC.

The rearrangement joins TRBV11-3 to TRBJ2-5; D uncertain. CDR1 SGHNT and CDR2 YENEEA come from the germline V gene. With 1 base removed from V and 1 base from J, the gap between germline ends came to 7 bases. The CDR3 extends over 14 amino acids. The CDR3: CASSLGPGQETQYF. For the CDR3, the DNA is TGTGCCAGCAGCTTAGGACCGGGCCAAGAGACCCAGTACTTC. The full variable domain, completed using reference TRBV11-3 and TRBJ2-5, is EAGVVQSPRYKIIEKKQPVAFWCNPISGHNTLYWYLQNLGQGPELLIRYENEEAVDDSQLPKDRFSAERLKGVDSTLKIQPAELGDSAVYLCASSLGPGQETQYFGPGTRLLVL.

The chain combines TRBV7-2 with TRBJ1-6; perhaps TRBD1 as D (5 bases). The V and J ends lost 5 bases and 8 bases respectively, with 19 bases between them. From germline, CDR1 is SGHTA and CDR2 FQGNSA. CDR3 length: 16 residues. The CDR3 loop reads CASSLLRVRRDSPLHF. The CDR3 coding sequence is TGTGCCAGCAGCCTTCTCAGGGTGAGAAGGGATTCACCCCTCCACTTT.

V is TRBV18 and J is TRBJ2-6, with D maybe TRBD1 (6 bases). The CDR3 runs to 18 residues. Trimming shortened V by 2 bases and J by 4 bases, and 18 bases separated the two germline ends. CDR1 KGHSH and CDR2 LQKENI come from the germline V gene. The CDR3 sequence is CASSPGTSGLLGANVLTF. The CDR3 coding sequence is TGTGCCAGCTCACCAGGGACATCGGGGCTGTTGGGGGCCAACGTCCTGACTTTC. The full variable domain, rest sourced from reference TRBV18 and TRBJ2-6, is NAGVMQNPRHLVRRRGQEARLRCSPMKGHSHVYWYRQLPEEGLKFMVYLQKENIIDESGMPKERFSAEFPKEGPSILRIQQVVRGDSAAYFCASSPGTSGLLGANVLTFGAGSRLTVL.

The chain couples TRBV9 to TRBJ1-2, with a weak D call TRBD1 (5 bases). Trimming removed 0 bases at V and 6 bases at J, with 21 bases between. The CDR3 extends over 17 amino acids. The germline gives CDR1 SGDLS, CDR2 YYNGEE. The CDR3 DNA is TGTGCCAGCAGCGTAGGGGGTCCGGGGGGGGGAGTAAATGGCTACACCTTC. This codes for CASSVGGPGGGVNGYTF.

The chain employs TRBV5-4 and TRBJ1-1; TRBD1 might be the D (5 bases). V lost 3 bases and J lost 6, with 9 bases in between. The germline V gene encodes CDR1 SGHNT and CDR2 YYREEE (reference sequence). The CDR3 totals 12 residues. CDR3 region: CASSYQGAEAFF. The DNA of the CDR3 is TGTGCCAGCAGCTACCAGGGCGCTGAAGCTTTCTTT. Together with reference TRBV5-4 and TRBJ1-1, the CDR3 gives the full variable domain: ETGVTQSPTHLIKTRGQQVTLRCSSQSGHNTVSWYQQALGQGPQFIFQYYREEENGRGNFPPRFSGLQFPNYSSELNVNALELDDSALYLCASSYQGAEAFFGQGTRLTVV.

This clone was seen only a few times. Other DNA sequences in this specimen translate into the identical CDR3. V is TRBV4-3 and J is TRBJ1-2; a weak D match, TRBD1 (6 bases). The CDR3 is 14 amino acids. The germline CDR1 and CDR2 sequences are LGHNA and YSLEER. V was pared by 4 bases and J by 4 bases, with 13 bases between. The CDR3 protein is CASSRGQGSYGYTF. The CDR3 region has the DNA TGCGCCAGCAGCCGAGGTCAGGGGAGCTATGGCTACACCTTC.

The rearrangement joins TRBV5-5 to TRBJ1-2; tentative D call: TRBD1 (6 bases). The CDR3 spans 14 residues. V was trimmed by 1 base and J by 4 bases, leaving 11 bases between them. The germline CDR1 and CDR2 sequences are SGHKS and YYEKEE (reference sequence). This chain's CDR3 is CASSLKGQGYGYTF. The CDR3 coding sequence is TGTGCCAGCAGCTTGAAGGGACAAGGCTATGGCTACACCTTC.

The chain couples TRBV6-6 to TRBJ1-1, with D possibly matching TRBD1 (5 bases). Trimming removed 4 bases at V and 5 bases at J, with 17 bases between. The CDR3 extends over 15 amino acids. Looked up from germline, CDR1 is MNHNY and CDR2 is SVGAGI (reference sequence). The CDR3 loop reads CASSSAWDGGTEAFF. DNA of the CDR3: TGTGCCAGCAGTTCGGCCTGGGATGGGGGGACTGAAGCTTTCTTT.

This chain uses TRBV18 with TRBJ1-1, with D hard to call. CDR1 and CDR2 from the germline V gene are KGHSH and LQKENI. This CDR3 is built from 15 residues. Trimming cost V 0 bases and J 0 bases, with 8 bases left between them. The CDR3 DNA sequence: TGTGCCAGCTCACCACCGTACAGTTTGAACACTGAAGCTTTCTTT. Translation: CASSPPYSLNTEAFF.